The rows below give T cell receptor beta chains drawn from one sample of a study of T cell repertoires in cytomegalovirus infection. These receptors' antigens are unknown. TCRdb passed the reads through MiXCR, listing each CDR3 protein once. The sample includes about 340,000 distinct CDR3 sequences, around 29% of them seen just once. The input for sequencing was cultured PBMCs, taken from culture after CMV antigen stimulation. The receptors shown here come from a human donor in good health (CMV status not recorded). Some clones in this sample may be carry-over from other donors' samples. The CDR3 runs from the conserved cysteine through the conserved F or W. D genes are given only for firm matches. Clone size is not always given. Where it is, it says once, few, many or a class for expanded clones.

TRBJ2-3	.	TRBV9	.	TGTGCCAGCAGCGTAGTCGGGGCTAGCACAGATACGCAGTATTTT	CASSVVGASTDTQYF
TRBJ1-1	.	TRBV7-8	few	TGTGCCAGCAGCTCCATCGGGGGGGCGCGAACTGAAGCTTTCTTT	CASSSIGGARTEAFF
TRBJ1-5	.	TRBV28	.	TGTGCCAGCAGTTTCAAACGATGGAGCAATCAGCCCCAGCATTTT	CASSFKRWSNQPQHF
TRBJ2-3	TRBD2	TRBV5-1	many	TGCGCCAGCAGCCCGGGGACTAGCGGACCTACAGATACGCAGTATTTT	CASSPGTSGPTDTQYF
TRBJ1-3	.	TRBV7-6	few	TGTGCCAGCAGCTCAGACCGGGGGTCTGGAAACACCATATATTTT	CASSSDRGSGNTIYF
TRBJ1-1	.	TRBV12-3/TRBV12-4	.	TGTGCCAGCAGTTGGGAGGGAGTGAACACTGAAGCTTTCTTT	CASSWEGVNTEAFF
TRBJ2-7	.	TRBV28	many	TGTGCCACCTACCCATTACGTGAATCCTCCTACGAGCAGTACTTC	CATYPLRESSYEQYF
TRBJ1-1	.	TRBV12-3/TRBV12-4	.	TGTGCCAGCAGTTTCGCAGGGAGAGGAGCTTTCTTT	CASSFAGRGAFF
TRBJ1-5	TRBD1	TRBV12-3/TRBV12-4	.	TGTGCCAGCAGCCTGGGACAGGGGCTACATAGCAATCAGCCCCAGCATTTT	CASSLGQGLHSNQPQHF
TRBJ2-3	TRBD1	TRBV7-6	few	TGTGCCAGCAGCTCGGACAGGTCTAGCACAGATACGCAGTATTTT	CASSSDRSSTDTQYF
TRBJ2-3	TRBD1	TRBV2	few	TGTGCCAGCAGGAGGGGGACAGGGGCGACAGATACGCAGTATTTT	CASRRGTGATDTQYF
TRBJ1-1	TRBD1	TRBV4-2	few	TGTGCCAGCAGCCAAGTCCACAGACAGGGTGGGTCGGGAACTGAAGCTTTCTTT	CASSQVHRQGGSGTEAFF
TRBJ2-1	TRBD2	TRBV7-8	.	TGTACCAGCAGCTTAGCGGGGCGGGGGAGCTCCTACAATGAGCAGTTCTTC	CTSSLAGRGSSYNEQFF
TRBJ1-1	TRBD1	TRBV12-3/TRBV12-4	many	TGTGCCAGCACCAATCCAGGACAGGGCAACACTGAAGCTTTCTTT	CASTNPGQGNTEAFF
TRBJ2-3	TRBD2	TRBV28	few	TGTGCCAGCAGTTCCGTCGGGACTAGCCAAGCAGATACGCAGTATTTT	CASSSVGTSQADTQYF
TRBJ1-5	.	TRBV12-3/TRBV12-4	many	TGTGCCAGCAGTTTAGCCGGGACACCTTCCAATCAGCCCCAGCATTTT	CASSLAGTPSNQPQHF
TRBJ1-3	.	TRBV6-1	few	TGTGCCAGCAGTGTCTCCGGGCAGACTGGAAACACCATATATTTT	CASSVSGQTGNTIYF